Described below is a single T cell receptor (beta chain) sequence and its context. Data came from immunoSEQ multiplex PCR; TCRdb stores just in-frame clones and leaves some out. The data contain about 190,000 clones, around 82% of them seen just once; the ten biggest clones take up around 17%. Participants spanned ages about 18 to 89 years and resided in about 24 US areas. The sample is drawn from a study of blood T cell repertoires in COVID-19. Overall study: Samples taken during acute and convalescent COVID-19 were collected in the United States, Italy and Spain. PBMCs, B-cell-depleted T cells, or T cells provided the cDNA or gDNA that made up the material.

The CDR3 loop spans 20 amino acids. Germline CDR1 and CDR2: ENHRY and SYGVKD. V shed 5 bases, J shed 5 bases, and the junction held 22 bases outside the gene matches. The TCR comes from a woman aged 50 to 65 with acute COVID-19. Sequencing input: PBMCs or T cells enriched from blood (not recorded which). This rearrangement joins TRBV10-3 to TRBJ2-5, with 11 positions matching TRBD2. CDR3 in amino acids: CAISITPGGASGGPRETQYF. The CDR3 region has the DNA TGTGCCATCAGTATCACCCCCGGGGGGGCTAGCGGGGGGCCCCGGGAGACCCAGTACTTC.